This is a list of T cell receptor beta chains from one sample in a study of human T cells and chemical hapten exposure. TCRdb analysed the RACE reads with MiXCR anew, one entry per CDR3 protein. The sample lists 120,000 or so distinct CDR3 sequences, roughly 10% occurring once. Sequenced material: whole blood, taken in connection with sensitization to the hapten diphenylcyclopropenone (DPC). The receptors come from a woman aged 50 to 60 with alopecia areata. Some clones in this sample may be carry-over from other donors' samples. CDR3s include the opening cysteine and the closing phenylalanine or tryptophan. The D gene is left open where the match is weak. Only some rows state a clone size, as once, few, many or a class for expanded clones.

CDR3nt: TGTGCCAGCGAGATTCAATTAAACAATGAGCAGTTCTTC; CDR3aa: CASEIQLNNEQFF; j_gene: TRBJ2-1; v_gene: TRBV2; d_gene: NA; abundance: few
CDR3nt: TGCGCCAGCAGTATGAGTCGGAGCACAGATACGCAGTATTTT; CDR3aa: CASSMSRSTDTQYF; j_gene: TRBJ2-3; v_gene: TRBV10-1; d_gene: NA; abundance: many
CDR3nt: TGTGCGGGGGCCTCTGGGGCCAACGTCCTGACTTTC; CDR3aa: CAGASGANVLTF; j_gene: TRBJ2-6; v_gene: TRBV30; d_gene: NA; abundance: many
CDR3nt: TGTGCCAGCAGGGCGATGGGCACAGATACGCAGTATTTT; CDR3aa: CASRAMGTDTQYF; j_gene: TRBJ2-3; v_gene: TRBV6-5; d_gene: NA; abundance: few
CDR3nt: TGTGCCAGCAGCTCCTGGGAGCGAGAGACCCAGTACTTC; CDR3aa: CASSSWERETQYF; j_gene: TRBJ2-5; v_gene: TRBV5-4; d_gene: NA; abundance: few
CDR3nt: TGTGCCAGCAGCCCCATGGTAGACCACTATGGCTACACCTTC; CDR3aa: CASSPMVDHYGYTF; j_gene: TRBJ1-2; v_gene: TRBV9; d_gene: NA; abundance: NA
CDR3nt: TGCAGTGCCCCACGCCTGGACAGAACAGGCTACGAGCAGTACTTC; CDR3aa: CSAPRLDRTGYEQYF; j_gene: TRBJ2-7; v_gene: TRBV20-1; d_gene: NA; abundance: many
CDR3nt: TGCAGTGCTAGAGAGGGCTACACAGATACGCAGTATTTT; CDR3aa: CSAREGYTDTQYF; j_gene: TRBJ2-3; v_gene: TRBV20-1; d_gene: NA; abundance: many
CDR3nt: TGTGCCAGCTCACCAGTTGGACAGGGACAGCCCCAGCATTTT; CDR3aa: CASSPVGQGQPQHF; j_gene: TRBJ1-5; v_gene: TRBV18; d_gene: TRBD1; abundance: NA
CDR3nt: TGTGCCACCAGACAGGGAGCGAACACTGAAGCTTTCTTT; CDR3aa: CATRQGANTEAFF; j_gene: TRBJ1-1; v_gene: TRBV15; d_gene: NA; abundance: few
CDR3nt: TGTGCCAGCAGCCAAGGTGCGACAGACCCCCTCGAGCAGTACTTC; CDR3aa: CASSQGATDPLEQYF; j_gene: TRBJ2-7; v_gene: TRBV4-2; d_gene: NA; abundance: NA
CDR3nt: TGTGCCAGCAGTGAAAGACGGGAGAGCAATCAGCCCCAGCATTTT; CDR3aa: CASSERRESNQPQHF; j_gene: TRBJ1-5; v_gene: TRBV2; d_gene: NA; abundance: few
CDR3nt: TGCAGTGCTATTTCAGCGGGGGGGACTAGCACAGATACGCAGTATTTT; CDR3aa: CSAISAGGTSTDTQYF; j_gene: TRBJ2-3; v_gene: TRBV20-1; d_gene: TRBD2; abundance: few
CDR3nt: TGTGCCAGCAGTTGGGTGGTGGATGAGCAGTTCTTC; CDR3aa: CASSWVVDEQFF; j_gene: TRBJ2-1; v_gene: TRBV6-2/TRBV6-3; d_gene: NA; abundance: NA
CDR3nt: TGTGCCAGCAGCTTAGGCTCCGGGGCTGAAGCTTTCTTT; CDR3aa: CASSLGSGAEAFF; j_gene: TRBJ1-1; v_gene: TRBV11-2; d_gene: NA; abundance: NA
CDR3nt: TGTGCCACTCAGCAGGGGACGAATTCACCCCTCCACTTT; CDR3aa: CATQQGTNSPLHF; j_gene: TRBJ1-6; v_gene: TRBV6-1; d_gene: NA; abundance: few
CDR3nt: TGTGCCAGCAGCCTGGGCAGGGGGGCTCAAGAGACCCAGTACTTC; CDR3aa: CASSLGRGAQETQYF; j_gene: TRBJ2-5; v_gene: TRBV11-2; d_gene: NA; abundance: many
CDR3nt: TGTGCCAGTAGTATAGGGACAGGGGAATTGGGCAATCAGCCCCAGCATTTT; CDR3aa: CASSIGTGELGNQPQHF; j_gene: TRBJ1-5; v_gene: TRBV19; d_gene: TRBD1; abundance: NA
CDR3nt: TGTGCCAGCAGCTTAGCAGGGGGGGCGGCAGATACGCAGTATTTT; CDR3aa: CASSLAGGAADTQYF; j_gene: TRBJ2-3; v_gene: TRBV7-6; d_gene: NA; abundance: NA
CDR3nt: TGCAGCGTTGAAGGCTTCACTGAAGCTTTCTTT; CDR3aa: CSVEGFTEAFF; j_gene: TRBJ1-1; v_gene: TRBV29-1; d_gene: NA; abundance: many
CDR3nt: TGTGCCAGCATTCTATTGGGGGGATCTACCGGTGGCTACACCTTC; CDR3aa: CASILLGGSTGGYTF; j_gene: TRBJ1-2; v_gene: TRBV7-9; d_gene: NA; abundance: NA
CDR3nt: TGTGCCAGCACAGGGCTTTGGACTGAAGCTTTCTTT; CDR3aa: CASTGLWTEAFF; j_gene: TRBJ1-1; v_gene: TRBV2; d_gene: NA; abundance: few
CDR3nt: TGTGCCAGCAGGAGCGGGTCCCGAGGGTTCTTC; CDR3aa: CASRSGSRGFF; j_gene: TRBJ2-1; v_gene: TRBV12-3/TRBV12-4; d_gene: NA; abundance: few
CDR3nt: TGTGCCAGCAGTTCCAGGGGAAATTCACCCCTCCACTTT; CDR3aa: CASSSRGNSPLHF; j_gene: TRBJ1-6; v_gene: TRBV6-5; d_gene: NA; abundance: few
CDR3nt: TGTGCCAGCAGTAAAGTGGGACTAGCGGGAGGGCAGAACACCGGGGAGCTGTTTTTT; CDR3aa: CASSKVGLAGGQNTGELFF; j_gene: TRBJ2-2; v_gene: TRBV12-3/TRBV12-4; d_gene: TRBD2; abundance: few
CDR3nt: TGTGCCAGCAGTATCACAGGAGAAGAGACCCAGTACTTC; CDR3aa: CASSITGEETQYF; j_gene: TRBJ2-5; v_gene: TRBV28; d_gene: NA; abundance: many
CDR3nt: TGTGCCAGCAGCTCGGGGGGTATAGGTGAGCAGTTCTTC; CDR3aa: CASSSGGIGEQFF; j_gene: TRBJ2-1; v_gene: TRBV7-2; d_gene: TRBD2; abundance: few
CDR3nt: TGCGCCAGCAGTGTCTTCGCGGGGGCCCCTCGCGACGAGCAGTACTTC; CDR3aa: CASSVFAGAPRDEQYF; j_gene: TRBJ2-7; v_gene: TRBV10-1; d_gene: NA; abundance: many
CDR3nt: TGTGCCAGCAGTCCGGGACGGAACAATGAGCAGTTCTTC; CDR3aa: CASSPGRNNEQFF; j_gene: TRBJ2-1; v_gene: TRBV2; d_gene: NA; abundance: NA
CDR3nt: TGTGCCAGCTCACCAAGGACAGGGAACACTGAAGCTTTCTTT; CDR3aa: CASSPRTGNTEAFF; j_gene: TRBJ1-1; v_gene: TRBV18; d_gene: TRBD1; abundance: many
CDR3nt: TGTGCCAGCAGCAATTACCTGTACGAGCAGTACTTC; CDR3aa: CASSNYLYEQYF; j_gene: TRBJ2-7; v_gene: TRBV21-1; d_gene: NA; abundance: few
CDR3nt: TGTGCCAGCAGTTACCAAGGACAGACCCGACGCCCCGTCACCGGGGAGCTGTTTTTT; CDR3aa: CASSYQGQTRRPVTGELFF; j_gene: TRBJ2-2; v_gene: TRBV6-6; d_gene: NA; abundance: few
CDR3nt: TGTGCCATCGCGGATCGCTCCTACGAGCAGTACTTC; CDR3aa: CAIADRSYEQYF; j_gene: TRBJ2-7; v_gene: TRBV28; d_gene: NA; abundance: few
CDR3nt: TGTGCCAGCAGCTTGGGAAGCCGGGAGACCCAGTACTTC; CDR3aa: CASSLGSRETQYF; j_gene: TRBJ2-5; v_gene: TRBV7-9; d_gene: NA; abundance: many
CDR3nt: TGTGCCAGCAGTAAAGGGACTAGAAATGAGCAGTACTTC; CDR3aa: CASSKGTRNEQYF; j_gene: TRBJ2-7; v_gene: TRBV27; d_gene: TRBD2; abundance: NA
CDR3nt: TGCAGCGTTGCGGGGGCAGAGACCCAGTACTTC; CDR3aa: CSVAGAETQYF; j_gene: TRBJ2-5; v_gene: TRBV29-1; d_gene: NA; abundance: NA
CDR3nt: TGCAGTGCTAGGTCTTGGGGGGCCGACACTGAAGCTTTCTTT; CDR3aa: CSARSWGADTEAFF; j_gene: TRBJ1-1; v_gene: TRBV20-1; d_gene: NA; abundance: NA
CDR3nt: TGTGCCAGCAGCACGATGGGGGTCTCCTACGAGCAGTACTTC; CDR3aa: CASSTMGVSYEQYF; j_gene: TRBJ2-7; v_gene: TRBV28; d_gene: NA; abundance: NA
CDR3nt: TGCGCCAGCAGCTTGGCCGGGACCCCCCCAGATACGCAGTATTTT; CDR3aa: CASSLAGTPPDTQYF; j_gene: TRBJ2-3; v_gene: TRBV5-1; d_gene: NA; abundance: NA
CDR3nt: TGCGCCAGCAGCTTGGAGTCTGCCATCGGCACAGATACGCAGTATTTT; CDR3aa: CASSLESAIGTDTQYF; j_gene: TRBJ2-3; v_gene: TRBV5-1; d_gene: NA; abundance: many
CDR3nt: TGCGCCAGCAGTGAGATCAGCACCGGGGAGCTGTTTTTT; CDR3aa: CASSEISTGELFF; j_gene: TRBJ2-2; v_gene: TRBV10-2; d_gene: NA; abundance: NA
CDR3nt: TGTGCCAGCAGCTTAGAATATCAGTTAGCTAACTATGGCTACACCTTC; CDR3aa: CASSLEYQLANYGYTF; j_gene: TRBJ1-2; v_gene: TRBV7-8; d_gene: NA; abundance: NA
CDR3nt: TGCAGTGCTATCTTAGCGGGAGCGGGAGATACGCAGTATTTT; CDR3aa: CSAILAGAGDTQYF; j_gene: TRBJ2-3; v_gene: TRBV20-1; d_gene: TRBD2; abundance: many
CDR3nt: TGTGCCAGCAGTTTGACCGGCAGGCCGGAGACCCAGTACTTC; CDR3aa: CASSLTGRPETQYF; j_gene: TRBJ2-5; v_gene: TRBV27; d_gene: NA; abundance: many
CDR3nt: TGTGCCACCGCGGACAGGGTCGCCTACGAGCAGTACTTC; CDR3aa: CATADRVAYEQYF; j_gene: TRBJ2-7; v_gene: TRBV28; d_gene: TRBD1; abundance: NA
CDR3nt: TGCAGTGCTAGGCCAGGCGCTGAAGCTTTCTTT; CDR3aa: CSARPGAEAFF; j_gene: TRBJ1-1; v_gene: TRBV20-1; d_gene: NA; abundance: NA
CDR3nt: TGTGCCAGCAGCCCCGGACAGGGCGAGCAGTACTTC; CDR3aa: CASSPGQGEQYF; j_gene: TRBJ2-7; v_gene: TRBV5-6; d_gene: TRBD1; abundance: NA
CDR3nt: TGTGCCAGCAGTTACGGACAGTACACTGAAGCTTTCTTT; CDR3aa: CASSYGQYTEAFF; j_gene: TRBJ1-1; v_gene: TRBV6-5; d_gene: NA; abundance: NA
CDR3nt: TGTGCCAGCTCACCTACAGACTCTGGAAACACCATATATTTT; CDR3aa: CASSPTDSGNTIYF; j_gene: TRBJ1-3; v_gene: TRBV18; d_gene: NA; abundance: few
CDR3nt: TGTGCCAGCAGTTACTTCACCCCCCGGGGCGAGACGAACACTGAAGCTTTCTTT; CDR3aa: CASSYFTPRGETNTEAFF; j_gene: TRBJ1-1; v_gene: TRBV6-5; d_gene: NA; abundance: few